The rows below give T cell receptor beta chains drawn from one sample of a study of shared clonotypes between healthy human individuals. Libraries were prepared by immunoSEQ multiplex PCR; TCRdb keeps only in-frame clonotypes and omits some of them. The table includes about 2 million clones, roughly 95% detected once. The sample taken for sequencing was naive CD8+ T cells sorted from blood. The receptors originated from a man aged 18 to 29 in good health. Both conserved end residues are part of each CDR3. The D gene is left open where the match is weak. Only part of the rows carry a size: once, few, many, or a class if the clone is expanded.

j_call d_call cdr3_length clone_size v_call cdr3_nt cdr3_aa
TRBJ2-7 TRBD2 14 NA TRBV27 TGTGCCAGCAGTTTATATGGCGGGAGCGACGAGCAGTACTTC CASSLYGGSDEQYF
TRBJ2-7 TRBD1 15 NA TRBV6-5 TGTGCCAGCAGTTACGCCGGACAGGGTGGCTACGAGCAGTACTTC CASSYAGQGGYEQYF
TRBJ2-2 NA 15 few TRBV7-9 TGTGCCAGCATGCTAGCCCAGCCGAACACCGGGGAGCTGTTTTTT CASMLAQPNTGELFF
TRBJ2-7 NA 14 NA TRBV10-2 TGCGCCAGCAGTGAGGGGGCAGTCACCTACGAGCAGTACTTC CASSEGAVTYEQYF
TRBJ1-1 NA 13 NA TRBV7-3 TGTGCCAGCAGCTCCACAGTGAACACTGAAGCTTTCTTT CASSSTVNTEAFF
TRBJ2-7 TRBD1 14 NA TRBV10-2 TGCGCCAGCAGGGGCGGGACAGGCTCCTACGAGCAGTACTTC CASRGGTGSYEQYF
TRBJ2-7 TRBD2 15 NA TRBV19 TGTGCCAGTAGTCCGCTGACTAGCGGGGCCTACGAGCAGTACTTC CASSPLTSGAYEQYF
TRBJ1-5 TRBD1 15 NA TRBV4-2 TGTGCCAGCAGCCAAGATGAGGGGGCTAATCAGCCCCAGCATTTT CASSQDEGANQPQHF
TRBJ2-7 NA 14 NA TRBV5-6 TGTGCCAGCAGCTTGGAACAGGGTGGGTACGAGCAGTACTTC CASSLEQGGYEQYF
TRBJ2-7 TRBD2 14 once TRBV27 TGTGCCAGCAGTCCACAGCGGGAGGGCTACGAGCAGTACTTC CASSPQREGYEQYF
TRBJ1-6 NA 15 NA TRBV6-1 TGTGCCAGCAGTGAAGATTTCCTTTGGAGTTCACCCCTCCACTTT CASSEDFLWSSPLHF
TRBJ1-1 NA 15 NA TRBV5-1 TGCGCCAGCAGTTATGAACAGATCCGAAACACTGAAGCTTTCTTT CASSYEQIRNTEAFF
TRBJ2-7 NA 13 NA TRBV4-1 TGCGCCAGCAGCCAAGAGAGCAGCTACGAGCAGTACTTC CASSQESSYEQYF
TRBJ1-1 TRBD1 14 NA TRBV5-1 TGCGCCAGCAGCTTCGGACAGGCGAACACTGAAGCTTTCTTT CASSFGQANTEAFF
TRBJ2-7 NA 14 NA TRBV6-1 TGTGCCAGCTCCGGGGGGCCAACGACCTACGAGCAGTACTTC CASSGGPTTYEQYF